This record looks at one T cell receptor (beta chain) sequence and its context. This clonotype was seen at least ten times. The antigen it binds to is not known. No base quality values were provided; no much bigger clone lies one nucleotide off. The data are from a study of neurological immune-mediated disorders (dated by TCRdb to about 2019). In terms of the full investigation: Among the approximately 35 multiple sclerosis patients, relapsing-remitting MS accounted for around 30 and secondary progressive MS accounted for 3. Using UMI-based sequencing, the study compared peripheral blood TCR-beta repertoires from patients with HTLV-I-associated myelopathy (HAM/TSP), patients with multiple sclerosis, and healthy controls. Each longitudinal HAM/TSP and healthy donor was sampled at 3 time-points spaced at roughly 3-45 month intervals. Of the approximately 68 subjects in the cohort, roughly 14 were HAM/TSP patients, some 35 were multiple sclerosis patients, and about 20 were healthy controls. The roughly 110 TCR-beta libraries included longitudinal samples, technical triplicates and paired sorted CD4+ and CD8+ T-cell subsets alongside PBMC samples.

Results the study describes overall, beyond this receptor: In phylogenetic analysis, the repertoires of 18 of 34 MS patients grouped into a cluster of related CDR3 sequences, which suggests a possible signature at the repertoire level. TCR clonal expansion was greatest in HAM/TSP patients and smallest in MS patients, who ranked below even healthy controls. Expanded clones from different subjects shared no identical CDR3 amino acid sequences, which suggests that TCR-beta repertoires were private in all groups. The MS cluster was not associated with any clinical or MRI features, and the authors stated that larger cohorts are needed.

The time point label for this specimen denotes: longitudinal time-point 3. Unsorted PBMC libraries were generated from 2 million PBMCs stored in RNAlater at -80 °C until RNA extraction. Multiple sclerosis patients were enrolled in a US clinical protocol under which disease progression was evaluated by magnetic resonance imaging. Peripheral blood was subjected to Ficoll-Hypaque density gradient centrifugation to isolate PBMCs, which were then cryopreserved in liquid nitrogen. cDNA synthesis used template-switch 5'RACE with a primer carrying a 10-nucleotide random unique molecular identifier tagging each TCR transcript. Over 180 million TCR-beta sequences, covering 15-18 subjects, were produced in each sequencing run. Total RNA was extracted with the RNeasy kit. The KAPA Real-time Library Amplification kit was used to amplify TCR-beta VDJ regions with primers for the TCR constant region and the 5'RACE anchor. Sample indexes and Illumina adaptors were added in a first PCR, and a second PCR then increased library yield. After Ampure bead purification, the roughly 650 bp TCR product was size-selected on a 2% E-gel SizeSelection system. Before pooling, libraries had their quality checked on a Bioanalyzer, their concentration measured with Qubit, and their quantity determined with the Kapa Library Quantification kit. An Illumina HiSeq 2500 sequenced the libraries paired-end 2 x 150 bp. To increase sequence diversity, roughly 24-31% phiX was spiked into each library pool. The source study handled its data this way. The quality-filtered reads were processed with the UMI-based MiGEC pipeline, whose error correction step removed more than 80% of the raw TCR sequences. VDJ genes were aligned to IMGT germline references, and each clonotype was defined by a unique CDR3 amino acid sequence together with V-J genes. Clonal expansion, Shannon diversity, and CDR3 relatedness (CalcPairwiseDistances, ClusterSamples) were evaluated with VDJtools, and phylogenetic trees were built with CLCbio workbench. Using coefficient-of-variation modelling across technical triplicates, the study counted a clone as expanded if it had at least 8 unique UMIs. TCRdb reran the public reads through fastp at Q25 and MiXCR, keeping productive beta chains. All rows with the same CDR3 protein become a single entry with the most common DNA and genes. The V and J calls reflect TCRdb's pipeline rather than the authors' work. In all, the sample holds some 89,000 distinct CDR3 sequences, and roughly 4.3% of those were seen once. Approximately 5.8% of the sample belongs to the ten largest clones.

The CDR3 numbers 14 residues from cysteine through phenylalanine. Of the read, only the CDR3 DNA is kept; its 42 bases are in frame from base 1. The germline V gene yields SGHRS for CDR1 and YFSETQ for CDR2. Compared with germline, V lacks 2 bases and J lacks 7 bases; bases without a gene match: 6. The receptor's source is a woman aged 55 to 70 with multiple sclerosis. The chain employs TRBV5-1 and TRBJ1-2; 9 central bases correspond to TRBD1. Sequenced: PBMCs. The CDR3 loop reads CASSLQGAMSGYTF. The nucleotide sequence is TGCGCCAGCAGCTTACAGGGGGCGATGAGTGGCTACACCTTC.